This T cell receptor beta chain stems from a study of CD8+CD57+ T cells in acquired aplastic anemia. This clonotype was seen at least ten times. Before being chosen for sequencing, patients had shown CD8+CD57+ cell expansion by flow cytometry. Trimming took 11 bases from V and 7 from J; bases not matched to a gene: 11. CDR3 size: 13 residues. CDR1 and CDR2 (germline): LNHDA, SQIVND (reference sequence). Genomic DNA templated the TCR beta VDJ and CDR3 profiling. MiXCR, applied by TCRdb to the reads, yields one record per CDR3 protein. The sample comprises hundreds of thousands of distinct CDR3 sequences, around 32% of which are singletons, and nearly 0.85% rests with the top ten.

This TCR was sampled from a human donor with aplastic anemia. V usage is TRBV19 and J usage is TRBJ1-5; TRBD1 matches 7 bases. Material: sorted CD4+, CD8+, or CD8+CD57+ T cells (not recorded which) from PBMCs. The CDR3 protein is CAVGGTADQPQHF. As DNA, the CDR3 is TGTGCCGTCGGGGGGACAGCGGACCAGCCCCAGCATTTT.